The rows below give T cell receptor beta chains drawn from one sample of a study of shared clonotypes between healthy human individuals. TCRdb keeps only in-frame clones here, not all; method: immunoSEQ multiplex PCR. The sample lists fewer than 1 million clones, 96% occurring once. Sequenced material: naive CD8+ T cells sorted from blood. All receptors derive from a man aged 30 to 45 in good health. Both conserved end residues are part of each CDR3. D genes are given only for firm matches. Part of the rows lack a size; the others show once, few, many or a class for expanded clones.

j_call clone_size v_call d_call cdr3_aa cdr3_nt
TRBJ2-7 - TRBV20-1 - CSARTPYEQYF TGCAGTGCTCGGACCCCCTACGAGCAGTACTTC
TRBJ2-7 - TRBV5-5 - CASRGTSSSYEQYF TGTGCCAGCAGGGGGACTTCGAGCTCCTACGAGCAGTACTTC
TRBJ2-7 once TRBV27 TRBD1 CASSHDGQGLEYF TGTGCCAGCAGTCACGACGGACAGGGTCTGGAGTACTTC
TRBJ1-2 - TRBV30 TRBD1 CAWSQVTGGAEGYTF TGTGCCTGGTCTCAAGTAACAGGGGGCGCGGAAGGCTACACCTTC
TRBJ2-7 few TRBV5-1 - CASSLTGYEQYF TGCGCCAGCAGCTTGACGGGGTACGAGCAGTACTTC
TRBJ2-5 - TRBV4-1 - CASSLFSPEQETQYF TGCGCCAGCAGCCTTTTCTCTCCCGAACAAGAGACCCAGTACTTC
TRBJ2-5 - TRBV14 TRBD1 CASSPGTGGTGETQYF TGTGCCAGCAGCCCCGGGACAGGGGGCACGGGAGAGACCCAGTACTTC
TRBJ2-5 - TRBV5-5 - CASSSGRDTQETQYF TGTGCCAGCAGCTCAGGCCGGGACACCCAAGAGACCCAGTACTTC
TRBJ2-1 once TRBV19 - CASSNVVSNEQFF TGTGCCAGTAGTAATGTGGTCTCCAATGAGCAGTTCTTC
TRBJ2-1 - TRBV29-1 - CSVEDGLAFNEQFF TGCAGCGTTGAAGATGGGCTAGCTTTCAATGAGCAGTTCTTC
TRBJ2-1 - TRBV14 - CASSQASKENEQFF TGTGCCAGCAGCCAAGCCTCGAAAGAGAATGAGCAGTTCTTC
TRBJ1-1 - TRBV18 - CASSPRTPPEAFF TGTGCCAGCTCACCCCGTACACCTCCTGAAGCTTTCTTT
TRBJ2-7 - TRBV27 TRBD2 CASSPASGRPYEQYF TGTGCCAGCAGTCCCGCTAGCGGACGACCCTACGAGCAGTACTTC
TRBJ2-3 - TRBV7-9 TRBD2 CASRAGGTDTQYF TGTGCCAGCAGAGCGGGAGGGACAGATACGCAGTATTTT
TRBJ2-1 - TRBV27 - CASSSELGGVDEQFF TGTGCCAGCAGTTCAGAGCTTGGGGGAGTCGATGAGCAGTTCTTC
TRBJ1-1 - TRBV9 - CASSGQGRTEAFF TGTGCCAGCAGCGGTCAGGGGCGGACTGAAGCTTTCTTT
TRBJ2-7 - TRBV5-6 TRBD1 CASSLAGTGIHEQYF TGTGCCAGCAGCTTAGCCGGGACAGGGATACACGAGCAGTACTTC
TRBJ1-4 - TRBV7-9 TRBD1 CASSFRPGQGGTNEKLFF TGTGCCAGCAGCTTCCGACCGGGACAGGGAGGAACTAATGAAAAACTGTTTTTT
TRBJ2-7 - TRBV6-1 - CASSDPYEQYF TGTGCCAGCAGTGACCCCTACGAGCAGTACTTC
TRBJ2-7 - TRBV15 - CATSRDSVEQYF TGTGCCACCAGCAGAGATTCCGTGGAGCAGTACTTC
TRBJ2-1 once TRBV5-1 TRBD2 CASRLAGVNEQFF TGCGCCAGCAGACTAGCGGGAGTCAATGAGCAGTTCTTC
TRBJ2-6 - TRBV5-4 TRBD2 CASSFAGASGANVLTF TGTGCCAGCAGCTTTGCGGGAGCCTCTGGGGCCAACGTCCTGACTTTC
TRBJ2-7 - TRBV6-1 - CASSEEVRNYEQYF TGTGCCAGCAGTGAAGAGGTCAGAAACTACGAGCAGTACTTC
TRBJ2-7 once TRBV28 - CASSTSYEQYF TGTGCCAGCAGCACCAGTTACGAGCAGTACTTC
TRBJ2-5 - TRBV21-1 - CASSYQNGQNQETQYF TGTGCCAGCAGCTACCAGAACGGACAGAACCAAGAGACCCAGTACTTC
TRBJ2-7 - TRBV27 TRBD2 CASSLSPLAGPYEQYF TGTGCCAGCAGTTTATCTCCCCTAGCGGGACCCTACGAGCAGTACTTC
TRBJ1-1 once TRBV9 - CASSAAAGANTEAFF TGTGCCAGCAGCGCGGCCGCCGGGGCGAACACTGAAGCTTTCTTT
TRBJ2-7 - TRBV27 - CASSLSGPLNEQYF TGTGCCAGCAGTTTATCAGGACCTCTGAACGAGCAGTACTTC
TRBJ2-1 - TRBV7-3 TRBD2 CASSFIEGGPYNEQFF TGTGCCAGCAGCTTCATTGAGGGAGGGCCTTACAATGAGCAGTTCTTC
TRBJ2-1 - TRBV9 TRBD2 CASSLRSGRLNEQFF TGTGCCAGCAGCCTGCGCAGCGGGAGATTGAATGAGCAGTTCTTC
TRBJ2-5 - TRBV11-2 TRBD2 CASSGLAVQETQYF TGTGCCAGCAGTGGACTAGCGGTACAAGAGACCCAGTACTTC
TRBJ2-7 - TRBV28 - CASSTDSYEQYF TGTGCCAGCAGCACCGACAGTTACGAGCAGTACTTC
TRBJ2-1 - TRBV6-1 TRBD1 CASSEVTGGRREQFF TGTGCCAGCAGTGAAGTGACAGGGGGGCGGCGTGAGCAGTTCTTC
TRBJ1-1 - TRBV29-1 - CSVVGMNTEAFF TGCAGCGTTGTAGGGATGAACACTGAAGCTTTCTTT
TRBJ2-7 - TRBV29-1 - CSVDPVGYEQYF TGCAGCGTTGATCCTGTGGGCTACGAGCAGTACTTC
TRBJ2-5 - TRBV5-1 - CASSTHTGLETQYF TGCGCCAGCAGTACCCACACGGGTTTAGAGACCCAGTACTTC
TRBJ2-7 once TRBV10-3 TRBD1 CAISVTGTGRTPGGYEQYF TGTGCCATCAGTGTAACCGGGACAGGGCGCACACCCGGGGGCTACGAGCAGTACTTC
TRBJ2-3 - TRBV7-6 - CASSSERGDTQYF TGTGCCAGCAGCTCAGAGAGAGGGGATACGCAGTATTTT
TRBJ2-1 - TRBV7-8 TRBD2 CASSPGPGLASGYNEQFF TGTGCCAGCAGCCCAGGACCGGGACTAGCTTCTGGATACAATGAGCAGTTCTTC
TRBJ1-3 - TRBV4-2 - CASSQDSAIGAGNTIYF TGTGCCAGCAGCCAAGACTCTGCTATAGGGGCTGGAAACACCATATATTTT
TRBJ2-2 - TRBV29-1 - CSVFQSHTGELFF TGCAGCGTTTTCCAAAGTCACACCGGGGAGCTGTTTTTT
TRBJ2-3 - TRBV29-1 TRBD2 CSVLLGPGLAGVTDTQYF TGCAGCGTTCTACTCGGACCGGGACTAGCGGGAGTCACAGATACGCAGTATTTT
TRBJ2-5 - TRBV6-5 - CASSYTGQETQYF TGTGCCAGCAGTTACACGGGGCAAGAGACCCAGTACTTC
TRBJ2-1 - TRBV7-9 - CASSRPNEQFF TGTGCCAGCAGCCGCCCGAATGAGCAGTTCTTC
TRBJ2-2 - TRBV4-1 - CASSQDGRGVVELFF TGCGCCAGCAGCCAAGACGGCAGGGGGGTTGTGGAGCTGTTTTTT
TRBJ2-7 - TRBV6-5 - CASRQGTLYEQYF TGTGCCAGCAGACAGGGAACCCTCTACGAGCAGTACTTC
TRBJ1-1 - TRBV7-9 TRBD1 CASSSTGGGSTEAFF TGTGCCAGCAGCTCCACAGGGGGCGGATCCACTGAAGCTTTCTTT
TRBJ1-1 - TRBV10-3 - CAISEQWGKGTEAFF TGTGCCATCAGTGAGCAATGGGGGAAGGGGACTGAAGCTTTCTTT
TRBJ2-7 - TRBV6-5 TRBD1 CASSYSRTGVPYEQYF TGTGCCAGCAGTTACTCGCGGACAGGGGTCCCCTACGAGCAGTACTTC
TRBJ2-1 - TRBV4-3 TRBD2 CASSQEAGGPSYNEQFF TGCGCCAGCAGCCAAGAAGCGGGAGGGCCCTCCTACAATGAGCAGTTCTTC
TRBJ1-1 - TRBV2 - CASSDVFANTEAFF TGTGCCAGCAGTGACGTGTTTGCGAACACTGAAGCTTTCTTT
TRBJ2-7 - TRBV27 - CASSLNGAPYEQYF TGTGCCAGCAGTTTGAACGGAGCCCCCTACGAGCAGTACTTC
TRBJ2-7 - TRBV2 - CATPGDEQYF TGTGCCACTCCAGGGGACGAGCAGTACTTC
TRBJ2-1 - TRBV28 - CASSLGSVNEQFF TGTGCCAGCAGTTTAGGCAGTGTGAATGAGCAGTTCTTC
TRBJ2-7 - TRBV14 TRBD1 CASSLTGTGYEQYF TGTGCCAGCAGCCTAACAGGGACAGGATACGAGCAGTACTTC